This TCR beta chain appears in the sequencing data of a study of T-cell reconstitution after alpha-beta-depleted transplantation in children listed by TCRdb under 2016. Study-level background: Using TCR repertoire profiling, the study followed T-cell immune reconstitution in a quantitative way in children after TCRalphabeta/CD19-depleted allogeneic hematopoietic cell transplantation.

This clonotype was seen a handful of times. No cognate antigen has been identified for it. It has no much larger one-base neighbor in the sample; base qualities were not kept. Preparation of the library involved PCR. The instrument was an Illumina HiSeq 2500. TCR libraries were prepared with molecular barcoding, using unique molecular identifiers to normalize TCRbeta repertoire quantification. TCRdb reran the public reads through fastp at Q25 and MiXCR, keeping productive beta chains. When rows share a CDR3 protein, they turn into one entry using the most common DNA and genes. Across this sample there are some 500,000 distinct CDR3 sequences, with around a third seen only once. The ten largest clones take up 2% to 3% of the sample. CDR1 is given as MNHEY and CDR2 as SVGEGT, both from the germline V gene. V loses 6 bases of germline sequence and J loses 4 bases, and the interval between the two ends is 13 bases. The CDR3 has 14 amino acids, counting the end cysteine and phenylalanine. The CDR3 DNA has 42 bases and is translated from base 1.

The chain joins TRBV6-2 or TRBV6-3 to TRBJ2-1; the D gene is possibly TRBD2, with 6 bases matching. The source was PBMCs from the stem cell graft donor, collected from the stem cell graft. The sequence came from a human donor who donated a stem cell graft to a child with aplastic anemia. The CDR3 protein sequence reads: CASRPGLLYNEQFF. The DNA is as follows: TGTGCCAGCAGACCGGGACTCCTTTACAATGAGCAGTTCTTC.